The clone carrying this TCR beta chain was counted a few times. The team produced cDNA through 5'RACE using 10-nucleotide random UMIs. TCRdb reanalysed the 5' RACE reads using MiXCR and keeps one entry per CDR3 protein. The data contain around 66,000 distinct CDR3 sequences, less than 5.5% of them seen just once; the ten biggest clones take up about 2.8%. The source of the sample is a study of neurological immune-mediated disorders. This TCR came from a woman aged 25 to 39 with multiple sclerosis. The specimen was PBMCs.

CDR3 DNA: TGCAGTGCTAGAGATGGATCGGGGGCCCAAGAGACCCAGTACTTC. Amino acid sequence: CSARDGSGAQETQYF. The V gene is TRBV20-1, the J gene TRBJ2-5; D may match TRBD1 or TRBD2 (6 bases each). Germline CDR1 reads DFQATT; CDR2 reads SNEGSKA (reference sequence). V lost 0 bases and J 1 base, leaving 12 bases between the germline ends. This CDR3 comprises 15 residues.